This TCR beta chain came from a study of cytomegalovirus exposure and HLA in healthy donors. Use of 60 Vbeta and 13 Jbeta primers characterized the PCR. Profiling relied on immunoSEQ multiplex PCR, and the TCRdb table lists in-frame clones only, not all of them. The sample includes under 150,000 clones, nearly 85% seen only once; the top ten take roughly 1.1%. The CDR3 has 16 amino acids. The V and J ends lost 1 base and 0 bases respectively, with 7 bases between them. Germline V gene lookup returns CDR1 LGHNA and CDR2 YSLEER. This TCR was recovered from a boy between 10 and 17 years old in good health and CMV-seronegative. The rearrangement uses TRBV4-3 and TRBJ1-6; no clear D. The material sequenced was PBMCs. CDR3: CASSQGRSSYNSPLHF. CDR3 in DNA: TGCGCCAGCAGCCAAGGACGGAGCTCCTATAATTCACCCCTCCACTTT.